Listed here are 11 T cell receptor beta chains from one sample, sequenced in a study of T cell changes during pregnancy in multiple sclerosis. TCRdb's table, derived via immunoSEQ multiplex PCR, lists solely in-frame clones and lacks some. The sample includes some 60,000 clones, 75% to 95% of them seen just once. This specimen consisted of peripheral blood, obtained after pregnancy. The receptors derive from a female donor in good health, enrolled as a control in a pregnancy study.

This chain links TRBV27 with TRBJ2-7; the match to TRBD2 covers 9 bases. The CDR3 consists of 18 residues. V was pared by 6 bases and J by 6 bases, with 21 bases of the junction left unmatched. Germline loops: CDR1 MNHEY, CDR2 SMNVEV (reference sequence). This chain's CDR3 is CASSHRGSIAGAIAEQYF. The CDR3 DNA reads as TGTGCCAGCAGCCATCGGGGGTCAATAGCGGGAGCGATTGCCGAGCAGTACTTC.

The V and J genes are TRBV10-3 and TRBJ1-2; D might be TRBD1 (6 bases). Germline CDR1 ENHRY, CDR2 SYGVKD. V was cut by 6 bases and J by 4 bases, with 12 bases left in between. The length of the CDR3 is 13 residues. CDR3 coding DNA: TGTGCCATCAGGATCGACAGGATCTATGGCTACACCTTC. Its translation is CAIRIDRIYGYTF.

The chain's CDR3 is CASSEPTSGIYEQYF. The CDR3 DNA sequence: TGTGCCAGCAGCGAGCCCACTAGCGGGATCTACGAGCAGTACTTC. This chain connects TRBV5-4 to TRBJ2-7; 10 nucleotides agree with TRBD2. V shed 4 bases and J 3 bases; nucleotides not matched to a gene: 7. Germline CDR1 SGHNT, CDR2 YYREEE (reference sequence). The CDR3 is 15 residues long.

CDR3 DNA: TGTGCCAGCAGTTTAGCCCTTTATAGCGGGAGGGACTACGAGCAGTACTTC. It specifies CASSLALYSGRDYEQYF. The V call is TRBV28, the J call TRBJ2-7; 11 nucleotides line up with TRBD2. The CDR3 has 17 residues. Per the germline V gene, CDR1 is MDHEN and CDR2 is SYDVKM. The V and J ends lost 2 bases and 3 bases, in that order; junction bases with no gene match: 9.

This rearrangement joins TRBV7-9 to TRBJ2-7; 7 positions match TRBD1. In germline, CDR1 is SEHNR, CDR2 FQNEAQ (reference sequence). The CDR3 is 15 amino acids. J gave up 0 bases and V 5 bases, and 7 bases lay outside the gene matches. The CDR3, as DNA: TGTGCCAGCAGCCTCCCCCCAGGGGGCTCCTACGAGCAGTACTTC. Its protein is CASSLPPGGSYEQYF.

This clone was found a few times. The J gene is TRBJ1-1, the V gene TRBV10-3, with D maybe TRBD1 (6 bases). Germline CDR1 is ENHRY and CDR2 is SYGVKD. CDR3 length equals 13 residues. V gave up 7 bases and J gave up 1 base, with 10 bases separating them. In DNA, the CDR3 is TGTGCCATCACCCCACAGGGGAACACTGAAGCTTTCTTT. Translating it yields CAITPQGNTEAFF.

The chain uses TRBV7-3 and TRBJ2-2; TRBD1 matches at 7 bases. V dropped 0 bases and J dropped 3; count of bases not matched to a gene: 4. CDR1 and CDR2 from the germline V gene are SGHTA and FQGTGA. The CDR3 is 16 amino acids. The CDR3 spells CASSLTGGTYTGELFF. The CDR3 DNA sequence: TGTGCCAGCAGCTTAACAGGGGGCACGTACACCGGGGAGCTGTTTTTT.

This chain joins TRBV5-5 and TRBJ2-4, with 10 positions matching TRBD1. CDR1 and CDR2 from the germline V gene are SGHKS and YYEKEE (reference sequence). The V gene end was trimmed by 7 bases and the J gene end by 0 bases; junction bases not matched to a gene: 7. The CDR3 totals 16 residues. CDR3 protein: CASVPGQGIAKNIQYF. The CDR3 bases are TGTGCCAGCGTACCGGGACAGGGGATAGCCAAAAACATTCAGTACTTC. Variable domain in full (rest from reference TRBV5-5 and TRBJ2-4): DAGVTQSPTHLIKTRGQQVTLRCSPISGHKSVSWYQQVLGQGPQFIFQYYEKEERGRGNFPDRFSARQFPNYSSELNVNALLLGDSALYLCASVPGQGIAKNIQYFGAGTRLSVL.

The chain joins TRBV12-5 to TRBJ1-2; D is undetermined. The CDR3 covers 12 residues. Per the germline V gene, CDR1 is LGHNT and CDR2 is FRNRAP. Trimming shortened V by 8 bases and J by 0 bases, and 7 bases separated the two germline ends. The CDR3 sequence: CASSQANYGYTF. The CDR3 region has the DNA TGTGCTAGTTCTCAGGCTAACTATGGCTACACCTTC. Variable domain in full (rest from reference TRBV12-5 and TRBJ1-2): DARVTQTPRHKVTEMGQEVTMRCQPILGHNTVFWYRQTMMQGLELLAYFRNRAPLDDSGMPKDRFSAEMPDATLATLKIQPSEPRDSAVYFCASSQANYGYTFGSGTRLTVV.

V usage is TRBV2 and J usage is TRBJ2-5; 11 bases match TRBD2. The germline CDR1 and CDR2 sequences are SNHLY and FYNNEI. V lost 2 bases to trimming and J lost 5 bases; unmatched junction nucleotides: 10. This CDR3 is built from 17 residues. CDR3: CASSEKGLAEWGETQYF. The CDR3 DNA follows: TGTGCCAGCAGTGAAAAGGGACTAGCGGAATGGGGGGAGACCCAGTACTTC.

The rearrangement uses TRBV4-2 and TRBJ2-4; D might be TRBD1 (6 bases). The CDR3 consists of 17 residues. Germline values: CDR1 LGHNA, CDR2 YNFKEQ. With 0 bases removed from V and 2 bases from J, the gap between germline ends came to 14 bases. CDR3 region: CASSQDQDSRSKNIQYF. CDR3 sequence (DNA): TGTGCCAGCAGCCAAGATCAGGACAGCCGTTCCAAAAACATTCAGTACTTC.